Presented here are 26 T cell receptor beta chains from one specimen sequenced in a study of identical twins (dated by TCRdb to 2016 to 2018). Library construction relied on 5' RACE. This sample was sequenced with an Illumina HiSeq 2000. The public reads were run again by TCRdb, first through fastp at Q25 and then through MiXCR, and only productive beta chains were kept. CDR3 protein duplicates are merged, each entry listing the most common genes and DNA. The sample table records roughly 540,000 distinct CDR3 sequences; around 20% of these occur just once. The biggest ten clones account for about 0.93% of the sample. These same records also appear under a second study, on T cells expressing NK-cell markers.

Sequenced: CD4+ T cells sorted from blood. These receptors came from a woman between 18 and 29 years old in good health.

In this sample, this clonotype turned up a few times. This chain uses TRBV6-5 with TRBJ1-1, with no clear D. The V gene lost 0 bases and the J gene lost 0 bases, with 8 bases spanning the gap. Per germline, CDR1 MNHEY and CDR2 SVGAGI. This CDR3 contains 15 residues. CDR3 in DNA: TGTGCCAGCAGTTACTCGGGCGGGGTGAACACTGAAGCTTTCTTT. Protein: CASSYSGGVNTEAFF.

The chain combines TRBV20-1 with TRBJ2-5; D remains ambiguous. Germline-derived CDR1 and CDR2 are DFQATT and SNEGSKA (reference sequence). The length of the CDR3 is 14 residues. Trimming left V 4 bases short and J 2 bases short, with 14 bases between. The CDR3 region has the DNA TGCAGTGCTAAAGCACCAAATAAACAAGAGACCCAGTACTTC. This translates into CSAKAPNKQETQYF.

CDR3 sequence reads: CASSPNRKLNTIYF. CDR3 DNA sequence: TGTGCCAGCAGTCCCAACAGGAAACTAAACACCATATATTTT. The chain carries TRBV12-3 or TRBV12-4 and TRBJ1-3, with D possibly matching TRBD1 (5 bases). The CDR3 extends over 14 amino acids. Trimming removed 5 bases from V and 6 bases from J, with 14 bases in between.

This clonotype was recorded at least ten times. The genes are TRBV29-1 and TRBJ1-2, with D hard to call. Trimming removed 2 bases from V and 3 bases from J, with 10 bases in between. This CDR3 contains 13 residues. CDR1 is SQVTM, CDR2 ANQGSEA, per germline. The CDR3 loop reads CSVEPVIDYGYTF. For the CDR3, the DNA is TGCAGCGTTGAACCGGTAATAGACTATGGCTACACCTTC.

The sample holds a few counts of this clonotype. The rearrangement uses TRBV20-1 and TRBJ2-3; TRBD1 aligns across 8 bases. With V trimmed by 2 bases and J by 5 bases, 6 bases remained unmatched. Germline V gene data show CDR1 as DFQATT and CDR2 as SNEGSKA (reference sequence). The CDR3 has 14 amino acids. The CDR3 is CSARRQGILDTQYF. The CDR3 nucleotides read TGCAGTGCTAGACGACAGGGGATCCTAGATACGCAGTATTTT.

This clonotype was counted a few times. The chain is built from TRBV2 and TRBJ2-3; 8 bases line up with TRBD2. Looked up from germline, CDR1 is SNHLY and CDR2 is FYNNEI. The CDR3 is made up of 16 amino acids. V lost 2 bases and J lost 4; bases outside the gene matches: 8. The CDR3 coding sequence is TGTGCCAGCAGTGAAAAGGCTAGCGGGCGGTCAGATACGCAGTATTTT. Translating it yields CASSEKASGRSDTQYF.

V gene TRBV6-1 combines with J gene TRBJ1-1, with D hard to call. Per the germline V gene, CDR1 is MNHNS and CDR2 is SASEGT. CDR3 length: 11 residues. V was shortened by 7 bases and J by 0 bases, with 3 bases between the two germline ends. CDR3 bases: TGTGCCAGCACAGTGAACACTGAAGCTTTCTTT. This encodes CASTVNTEAFF.

The chain employs TRBV6-1 and TRBJ2-7; D remains ambiguous. The CDR3 length is 15 residues. CDR1 is MNHNS and CDR2 is SASEGT in the germline V gene. Trimming took off 8 bases at V and 4 bases at J, with 21 bases between the two ends. The CDR3 sequence: CASLGQPQITYEQYF. For the CDR3, the DNA is TGTGCCAGCTTGGGTCAACCGCAAATTACTTACGAGCAGTACTTC.

The chain is built from TRBV9 and TRBJ1-4; D unclear. There are 14 residues in the CDR3. The germline gives CDR1 SGDLS, CDR2 YYNGEE. V lost 4 bases and J 0 bases, leaving 7 bases between the germline ends. In DNA form, the CDR3 reads TGTGCCAGCAGCTTCGGGGCAACTAATGAAAAACTGTTTTTT. It yields the protein CASSFGATNEKLFF.

This clonotype has only a few counts. The genes are TRBV5-1 and TRBJ2-5, with D maybe TRBD1 (6 bases). Germline values: CDR1 SGHRS, CDR2 YFSETQ. The CDR3 is 16 amino acids. The V gene lost 4 bases and the J gene lost 5 bases, with 21 bases spanning the gap. CDR3 DNA: TGCGCCAGCAGCCCAACCCCCGACAGGAGGTGGGAGACCCAGTACTTC. It translates to CASSPTPDRRWETQYF.

The V call is TRBV6-1, the J call TRBJ1-5; D perhaps matches TRBD1 (5 bases). V lost 0 bases and J lost 7, with 7 bases in between. The germline gives CDR1 MNHNS, CDR2 SASEGT. CDR3 length equals 13 residues. The CDR3 DNA reads as TGTGCCAGCAGTGAAGCTAGGGGACAGCCCCAGCATTTT. Translating gives CASSEARGQPQHF.

The chain uses TRBV5-4 and TRBJ1-2; 7 bases line up with TRBD1. This CDR3 comprises 14 residues. Germline CDR1 reads SGHNT; CDR2 reads YYREEE (reference sequence). V gave up 0 bases and J gave up 7 bases; unmatched junction bases: 6. Here the CDR3 DNA reads TGTGCCAGCAGCTTGGGGGACAGATCAGGTGGCTACACCTTC. This translates into CASSLGDRSGGYTF.

The chain carries TRBV10-3 and TRBJ2-1; 9 nucleotides match TRBD2. V dropped 6 bases and J dropped 8; count of bases not matched to a gene: 14. The CDR3 is 16 residues long. CDR1 is ENHRY, CDR2 SYGVKD, per germline. CDR3 residues: CAISDDSGTSKDEQFF. The CDR3 DNA is TGTGCCATCAGCGACGACTCCGGGACTAGCAAAGATGAGCAGTTCTTC.

This clonotype has just a few counts. The chain is built from TRBV25-1 and TRBJ1-2; a weak D match, TRBD1 (6 bases). Per germline, CDR1 MGHDK and CDR2 SYGVNS. This CDR3 is built from 12 residues. V dropped 3 bases and J dropped 9 bases, with 11 bases sitting between them. This CDR3 is CASSDRGVRYTF. In nucleotides, the CDR3 is TGTGCCAGCAGTGACAGGGGTGTGCGCTACACCTTC.

V is TRBV6-5 and J is TRBJ2-5; the D gene could be TRBD1 or TRBD2 (5 bases each). CDR1 is MNHEY and CDR2 is SVGAGI in the germline V gene. This CDR3 contains 15 residues. Trimming left V 0 bases short and J 5 bases short, with 13 bases between. The CDR3 bases are TGTGCCAGCAGTTACTCTAAATCCCGGGGCGAGACCCAGTACTTC. It translates to CASSYSKSRGETQYF.

The sample holds a few counts of this clonotype. The chain employs TRBV5-1 and TRBJ2-7; 11 bases are shared with TRBD2. The CDR3 has 16 amino acids. CDR1 and CDR2 (germline): SGHRS, YFSETQ. Trimming cost V 4 bases and J 1 base; bases outside gene matches: 7. CDR3 loop: CASSRSGLAESYEQYF. The CDR3 DNA reads as TGCGCCAGCAGCCGCTCGGGACTAGCGGAATCCTACGAGCAGTACTTC.

In this sample, this clonotype turned up a few times. The gene calls are TRBV5-5 and TRBJ2-3; 8 nucleotides agree with TRBD2. CDR1 is SGHKS and CDR2 is YYEKEE in the germline V gene (reference sequence). The CDR3 length is 16 residues. The V gene end was trimmed by 4 bases and the J gene end by 2 bases; junction bases not matched to a gene: 9. CDR3 in amino acids: CASSLRSGSYTDTQYF. The DNA for the CDR3 is TGTGCCAGCAGCCTCCGGAGCGGGAGCTACACAGATACGCAGTATTTT.

The J gene is TRBJ2-1, the V gene TRBV20-1, with a possible D match to TRBD2 (7 bases). The germline CDR1 and CDR2 sequences are DFQATT and SNEGSKA (reference sequence). V shed 6 bases and J shed 3 bases, with 18 bases lying between them. This CDR3 region has 15 residues. The DNA of the CDR3 is TGCAGTGCGGTGGGAGGGGGAGGCCGCTACAATGAGCAGTTCTTC. Encoded protein: CSAVGGGGRYNEQFF.

This clonotype was counted many times. The gene calls are TRBV12-3 or TRBV12-4 and TRBJ2-5; tentatively, D is TRBD2 (5 bases). The CDR3 spans 15 residues. V gave up 5 bases and J gave up 1 base, with 14 bases separating them. The CDR3 DNA reads TGTGCCAGCAGTACGAGAGGGTCCTCCCAAGAGACCCAGTACTTC. Amino acids: CASSTRGSSQETQYF.

The CDR3 loop reads CSASSGTGRTGELFF. The CDR3 DNA is TGCAGTGCTAGTTCTGGGACAGGGAGGACCGGGGAGCTGTTTTTT. The chain uses TRBV20-1 and TRBJ2-2; 9 positions match TRBD1. CDR1 and CDR2 (germline): DFQATT, SNEGSKA (reference sequence). Losses at the gene ends were 3 bases for V and 5 bases for J; bases not matched to a gene: 7. The CDR3 length is 15 residues.

The V gene is TRBV5-1, the J gene TRBJ2-5, with TRBD1 as a possible D gene (6 bases). The CDR3 is 15 residues long. Germline V lookup: CDR1 SGHRS, CDR2 YFSETQ. Trimming removed 4 bases at V and 5 bases at J, with 18 bases between. CDR3 region: CASSGLQGISETQYF. The DNA for the CDR3 is TGCGCCAGCAGCGGCCTACAGGGTATTTCGGAGACCCAGTACTTC.

This clonotype was picked up many times. V gene TRBV15 combines with J gene TRBJ2-7; D uncertain. The V and J ends lost 0 bases and 1 base respectively, with 4 bases between them. The CDR3 has 13 residues. The V gene's germline CDR1 is LNHNV and CDR2 YYDKDF (reference sequence). CDR3 sequence (DNA): TGTGCCACCAGCAGAGATAGGTCCTACGAGCAGTACTTC. Translated: CATSRDRSYEQYF.

This chain links TRBV20-1 with TRBJ2-5; D not certain. The CDR3 is made up of 14 amino acids. Trimming took off 6 bases at V and 5 bases at J, with 19 bases between the two ends. Germline CDR1 is DFQATT and CDR2 is SNEGSKA (reference sequence). DNA for the CDR3: TGCAGTGCGAGCCGGACGGGCTTTTCGGAGACCCAGTACTTC. Its translation: CSASRTGFSETQYF.

This clonotype has only a few counts. This rearrangement joins TRBV7-9 to TRBJ1-2; 8 bases agree with TRBD1. CDR1 SEHNR and CDR2 FQNEAQ come from the germline V gene (reference sequence). With 5 bases clipped from V and 8 bases from J, the junction kept 4 bases outside the gene matches. CDR3 length: 12 residues. The CDR3 region is CASSRTGLGYTF. The CDR3 DNA reads as TGTGCCAGCAGCCGGACAGGGTTGGGCTACACCTTC.

This chain joins TRBV10-3 and TRBJ1-5, with TRBD1 as a possible D gene (5 bases). The germline CDR1 and CDR2 sequences are ENHRY and SYGVKD. This CDR3 contains 14 residues. V was clipped by 4 bases and J by 3 bases, with 10 bases between them. The CDR3 DNA reads as TGTGCCATCAGTGTGGAAGGGGTCAATCAGCCCCAGCATTTT. Translating it yields CAISVEGVNQPQHF.

A few counts support this clonotype. The chain joins TRBV7-9 to TRBJ1-5, with D possibly being TRBD1 (5 bases). From germline, CDR1 is SEHNR and CDR2 FQNEAQ (reference sequence). This CDR3 is built from 15 residues. Trimming took off 2 bases at V and 10 bases at J, with 18 bases between the two ends. The CDR3: CASSLWVGADLPQHF. The CDR3 nucleotides read TGTGCCAGCAGCTTATGGGTTGGGGCCGACCTACCCCAGCATTTT.